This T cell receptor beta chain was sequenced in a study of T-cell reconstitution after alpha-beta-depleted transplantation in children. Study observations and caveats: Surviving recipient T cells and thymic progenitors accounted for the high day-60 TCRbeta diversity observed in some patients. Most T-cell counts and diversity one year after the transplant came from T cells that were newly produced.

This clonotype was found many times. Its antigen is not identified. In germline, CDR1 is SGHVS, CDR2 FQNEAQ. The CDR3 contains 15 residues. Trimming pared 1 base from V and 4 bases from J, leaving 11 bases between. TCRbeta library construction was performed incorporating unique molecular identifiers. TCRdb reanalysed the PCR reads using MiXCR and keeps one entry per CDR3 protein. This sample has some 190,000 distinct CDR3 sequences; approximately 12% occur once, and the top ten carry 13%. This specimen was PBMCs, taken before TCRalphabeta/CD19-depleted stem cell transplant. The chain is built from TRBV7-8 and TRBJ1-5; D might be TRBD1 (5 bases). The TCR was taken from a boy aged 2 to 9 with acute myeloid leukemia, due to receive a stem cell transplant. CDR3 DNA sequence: TGTGCCAGCAGCTTAGGCGCCAAGGGGAATCAGCCCCAGCATTTT. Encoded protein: CASSLGAKGNQPQHF.